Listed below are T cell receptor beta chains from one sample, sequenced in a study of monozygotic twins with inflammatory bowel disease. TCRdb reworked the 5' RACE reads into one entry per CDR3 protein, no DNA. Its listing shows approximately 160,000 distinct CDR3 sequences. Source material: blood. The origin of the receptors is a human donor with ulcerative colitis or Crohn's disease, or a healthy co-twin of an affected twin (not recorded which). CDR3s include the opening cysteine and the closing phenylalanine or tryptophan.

CASSPRIWPQHF	TRBV19	TRBJ1-5
CASSIRVDEQYF	TRBV13	TRBJ2-7
CASSPMNTGELFF	TRBV7-2	TRBJ2-2
CASSADRGYGYTF	TRBV6-4	TRBJ1-2
CSVEDRASATF	TRBV29-1	TRBJ1-2
CASRTPEPQRDTQYF	TRBV6-1	TRBJ2-3
CATTGGGRNEQYF	TRBV7-9	TRBJ2-7
CASTLQGNEQYF	TRBV7-9	TRBJ2-7
CASSTTRDGTDTQYF	TRBV18	TRBJ2-3
CAISEPLGWEAGELFF	TRBV10-3	TRBJ2-2
CSARDPLTDTQYF	TRBV20-1	TRBJ2-3
CASSKTRQGGAKNIQYF	TRBV21-1	TRBJ2-4
CASSLRTGRKLFF	TRBV7-2	TRBJ1-4
CASSELAGGNVGELFF	TRBV6-1	TRBJ2-2
CASSPGQGYGTEAFF	TRBV5-1	TRBJ1-1
CASSRRLAETTDTQYF	TRBV5-4	TRBJ2-3
CSARAQPSANEQFF	TRBV20-1	TRBJ2-1
CATSRVGGVRTGELFF	TRBV15	TRBJ2-2
CASSDWDSHLSGANVLTF	TRBV7-6	TRBJ2-6
CSAPTGGLEKLFF	TRBV20-1	TRBJ1-4
CASSLARLAHEQFF	TRBV7-2	TRBJ2-1
CASGAGPHEQFF	TRBV9	TRBJ2-1
CSVGRRNTEAFF	TRBV29-1	TRBJ1-1
CASSFGWTLYEQYF	TRBV28	TRBJ2-7
CASRGPLTDTQYF	TRBV6-5	TRBJ2-3
CATSPGRAGGTTGELFF	TRBV15	TRBJ2-2
CASSLGPGLGADTQYF	TRBV5-1	TRBJ2-3
CASSVSGVGAQYF	TRBV25-1	TRBJ2-5
CASSYFWSGGARMGELFF	TRBV6-5	TRBJ2-2
CSVVGLRGITTYEQYF	TRBV29-1	TRBJ2-7
CASSPYRSNQPQHF	TRBV5-5	TRBJ1-5
CASSPDRGGTEAFF	TRBV5-6	TRBJ1-1
CASSASLRDFPATNEKLFF	TRBV19	TRBJ1-4
CASSLFETGMYGYTF	TRBV5-4	TRBJ1-2
CSARDFGGLYEQYF	TRBV20-1	TRBJ2-7
CASQLRDSDYYEQYF	TRBV7-9	TRBJ2-7
CASRPPGTRADTQYF	TRBV2	TRBJ2-3
CASSLEGASQETQYF	TRBV5-8	TRBJ2-5
CASTMGLEAYNEQFF	TRBV28	TRBJ2-1
CASSLPRGGLNEQFF	TRBV27	TRBJ2-1
CACVTDYEQYF	TRBV30	TRBJ2-7
CAWSRTGTGPRLNGYTF	TRBV30	TRBJ1-2
CASSMGGGYNEQFF	TRBV5-1	TRBJ2-1
CASSPGLAGFIEQYF	TRBV5-1	TRBJ2-7
CAVWRQNTGELFF	TRBV19	TRBJ2-2
CATSRGILQGPGELFF	TRBV15	TRBJ2-2
CAWAPGHPYNEQFF	TRBV30	TRBJ2-1
CASSPLRGQGWTEAFF	TRBV27	TRBJ1-1
CASSLGTSGHSYNEQFF	TRBV7-9	TRBJ2-1
CASSPVIGLAGLMVYEQYF	TRBV28	TRBJ2-7
CSARDRGALKNEQFF	TRBV20-1	TRBJ2-1